The 25 T cell receptor beta chains reported below all come from one sample, sequenced in a study of cytomegalovirus exposure and HLA in healthy donors. The PCR was carried out with 60 Vbeta primers and 13 Jbeta primers. Measured with immunoSEQ multiplex PCR; TCRdb has only the in-frame clones, and not every one. The table shows about 140,000 clones, with around three quarters occurring only once. Sequencing was performed on PBMCs. Receptor source: a man between 25 and 39 years old in good health and CMV-seronegative.

The chain joins TRBV4-1 to TRBJ2-1; 8 bases line up with TRBD1. CDR1 and CDR2 from the germline V gene are MGHRA and YSYEKL. The CDR3 extends over 15 amino acids. J lost 10 bases, V lost 4 bases, and 12 bases had no gene match. The CDR3 loop is CASSRGQGRAEEQFF. CDR3 DNA sequence: TGCGCCAGCAGCCGTGGACAGGGACGGGCTGAGGAGCAGTTCTTC.

The genes are TRBV5-1 and TRBJ2-7; the match to TRBD1 covers 9 bases. J gave up 0 bases and V 2 bases, and 15 bases lay outside the gene matches. Per the germline V gene, CDR1 is SGHRS and CDR2 is YFSETQ. The CDR3 has 19 residues. The CDR3 reads CASSLPRGTGTTFSYEQYF. CDR3 sequence (DNA): TGCGCCAGCAGCTTACCAAGAGGGACAGGGACCACATTCTCCTACGAGCAGTACTTC.

The rearrangement uses TRBV28 and TRBJ2-7; 7 nucleotides align to TRBD2. In germline, CDR1 is MDHEN, CDR2 SYDVKM. V lost 6 bases and J lost 3; bases outside the gene matches: 2. The length of the CDR3 is 12 residues. CDR3 amino acids: CASRTSDYEQYF. CDR3 nucleotide sequence: TGTGCCAGCAGAACTAGCGACTACGAGCAGTACTTC.

The chain carries TRBV9 and TRBJ1-3; 7 bases agree with TRBD1. Germline lookup yields CDR1 SGDLS and CDR2 YYNGEE. The CDR3 is made up of 16 amino acids. V lost 3 bases to trimming and J lost 4 bases; unmatched junction nucleotides: 10. CDR3 in DNA: TGTGCCAGCAGCGCAGCGAAGGGGGCGATAGGAAACACCATATATTTT. As protein: CASSAAKGAIGNTIYF.

This clone has more than one count but fewer than ten. This chain links TRBV5-1 with TRBJ1-6, with 8 nucleotides matching TRBD1. CDR1 and CDR2 from the germline V gene are SGHRS and YFSETQ. The CDR3 length is 13 residues. V lost 2 bases and J lost 12; bases outside the gene matches: 4. DNA for the CDR3: TGCGCCAGCAGCTTTGACAGGGGTGGACCCCTCCACTTT. It yields the protein CASSFDRGGPLHF.

A note on this clone: It is unclear where the CDR3 begins or ends on the DNA, so no DNA is shown, and the CDR3 is as TCRdb lists it. This chain uses TRBV6-5 with TRBJ1-1; the DNA was not used to check the table's D call, TRBD1. The CDR3 is 15 residues long, counting both termini. Germline-derived CDR1 and CDR2 are MNHEY and SVGAGI. The CDR3 protein is CASSSSTGGRTEAFF.

This clone is a singleton in its sample. The gene calls are TRBV10-3 and TRBJ2-2; 11 bases fit TRBD1. There are 16 residues in the CDR3. The germline CDR1 and CDR2 sequences are ENHRY and SYGVKD. With V trimmed by 4 bases and J by 1 base, 2 bases remained unmatched. CDR3 in amino acids: CAISGGQGVNTGELFF. CDR3 sequence (DNA): TGTGCCATCAGTGGGGGACAGGGGGTGAACACCGGGGAGCTGTTTTTT.

This chain connects TRBV4-1 to TRBJ1-2; 9 bases are a match to TRBD1. The CDR3 has 15 residues. V lost 8 bases, J lost 6 bases, and 13 bases stayed unmatched. The V gene's germline CDR1 is MGHRA and CDR2 YSYEKL. The CDR3 is CASRTPGQGGDGYTF. The CDR3 coding sequence is TGCGCCAGCCGGACTCCGGGACAGGGAGGAGATGGCTACACCTTC.

There are a few counts of this clone. V usage is TRBV18 and J usage is TRBJ2-1; a weak D match, TRBD2 (6 bases). The CDR3 is 15 residues long. Looked up from germline, CDR1 is KGHSH and CDR2 is LQKENI. The V end lost 5 bases, the J end lost 6 bases, and 17 bases lay between the germline ends. The DNA for the CDR3 is TGTGCCAGCTCAAACTCGACCCGGAGGGGCAATGAGCAGTTCTTC. Residues: CASSNSTRRGNEQFF.

The rearrangement joins TRBV6-1 to TRBJ1-5; weak D call: TRBD1 (6 bases). The CDR3 spans 15 residues. Germline V gene sequence: CDR1 MNHNS, CDR2 SASEGT. The V gene lost 7 bases and the J gene lost 4 bases, with 17 bases spanning the gap. The CDR3 reads CASNGQMKGNQPQHF. The CDR3 DNA reads as TGTGCCAGCAATGGACAGATGAAGGGGAATCAGCCCCAGCATTTT.

The chain recombines TRBV5-4 with TRBJ2-7; TRBD2 is a possible D gene (6 bases). Per the germline V gene, CDR1 is SGHNT and CDR2 is YYREEE (reference sequence). The CDR3 length is 17 residues. The V end was cut by 1 base, the J end by 3 bases, with 20 bases between. The CDR3 sequence is CASSLYLALALFYEQYF. The DNA of the CDR3 is TGTGCCAGCAGCTTGTATCTAGCGCTAGCCCTCTTCTACGAGCAGTACTTC.

The rearrangement uses TRBV15 and TRBJ2-7, with 11 positions matching TRBD1. Germline values: CDR1 LNHNV, CDR2 YYDKDF (reference sequence). Unmatched junction bases numbered 5, after V lost 5 bases and J lost 2 bases. The CDR3 runs 15 residues. The CDR3 protein is CATSLDRGRPYEQYF. The CDR3 region has the DNA TGTGCCACCAGCTTGGACAGGGGGCGACCCTACGAGCAGTACTTC.

This clone has only one observation. V gene TRBV28 combines with J gene TRBJ1-2; 11 positions match TRBD1. With 1 base clipped from V and 2 bases from J, the junction kept 9 bases outside the gene matches. CDR3 length: 18 amino acids. Looked up from germline, CDR1 is MDHEN and CDR2 is SYDVKM. This CDR3 reads CASSLYGGWDRGNYGYTF. The CDR3 DNA follows: TGTGCCAGCAGTTTATATGGGGGCTGGGACAGGGGGAACTATGGCTACACCTTC.

This clone was detected only once. V gene TRBV5-1 combines with J gene TRBJ2-7; D remains unclear. Germline CDR1 is SGHRS and CDR2 is YFSETQ. The CDR3 sequence is 14 residues long. V dropped 0 bases and J dropped 3 bases, with 10 bases sitting between them. CDR3 DNA: TGCGCCAGCAGCTTGGAGGCCGACATCTACGAGCAGTACTTC. Its translation: CASSLEADIYEQYF.

CDR3 sequence reads: CASSLSETSYEQYF. CDR3 coding DNA: TGTGCCAGCAGCCTCAGCGAAACTTCCTACGAGCAGTACTTC. The rearrangement joins TRBV7-6 to TRBJ2-7; D is unclear. Between the trimmed V and J ends, which lost 5 bases and 1 base, there was a span of 12 bases. CDR1 is SGHVS and CDR2 is FNYEAQ in the germline V gene. The CDR3 spans 14 residues. Variable domain in full (rest from reference TRBV7-6 and TRBJ2-7): GAGVSQSPRYKVTKRGQDVALRCDPISGHVSLYWYRQALGQGPEFLTYFNYEAQQDKSGLPNDRFSAERPEGSISTLTIQRTEQRDSAMYRCASSLSETSYEQYFGPGTRLTVT.

The rearrangement uses TRBV28 and TRBJ2-2; TRBD1 matches at 8 bases. The CDR3 covers 16 residues. Germline V gene data show CDR1 as MDHEN and CDR2 as SYDVKM. V shed 3 bases, J shed 1 base, and the junction held 4 bases outside the gene matches. The CDR3 DNA sequence: TGTGCCAGCAGTTTCAGGGGGCGAAAGAACACCGGGGAGCTGTTTTTT. Translation: CASSFRGRKNTGELFF.

The chain joins TRBV7-2 to TRBJ2-7; D gene unclear. The CDR3 covers 14 residues. CDR1 and CDR2 from the germline V gene are SGHTA and FQGNSA. V was shortened by 1 base and J by 2 bases, with 9 bases between the two germline ends. The CDR3 is CASSLGLKPYEQYF. The CDR3 region has the DNA TGTGCCAGCAGCTTAGGACTCAAACCCTACGAGCAGTACTTC.

V gene TRBV6-1 combines with J gene TRBJ1-2, with a tentative D call TRBD1 (5 bases). Trimming removed 7 bases from V and 2 bases from J, with 17 bases in between. The CDR3 covers 15 residues. Germline V lookup: CDR1 MNHNS, CDR2 SASEGT. CDR3 protein: CASNVGPPRNYGYTF. The CDR3 nucleotides are TGTGCCAGCAACGTGGGGCCCCCAAGGAACTATGGCTACACCTTC.

In its sample, this clone was seen once. This CDR3 is CASSPWGGQQYTDTQYF. In nucleotides, the CDR3 is TGTGCCAGCAGCCCTTGGGGAGGCCAGCAATACACAGATACGCAGTATTTT. The chain is built from TRBV11-2 and TRBJ2-3, with D possibly being TRBD2 (6 bases). Per the germline V gene, CDR1 is SGHAT and CDR2 is FQNNGV. This CDR3 is built from 17 residues. V was shortened by 5 bases and J by 2 bases, with 20 bases between the two germline ends.

The chain joins TRBV6-5 to TRBJ1-1, with D possibly TRBD1 on 6 matching bases. Trimming cost V 0 bases and J 5 bases, with 13 bases left between them. The length of the CDR3 is 15 residues. Germline assignment: CDR1 MNHEY and CDR2 SVGAGI. CDR3: CASSYSPGEGTEAFF. As DNA, the CDR3 is TGTGCCAGCAGTTACTCCCCAGGGGAGGGGACTGAAGCTTTCTTT.

CDR3 residues: CASSLRGGALGNEQFF. The CDR3 coding sequence is TGTGCCAGCAGCTTACGCGGGGGGGCTTTGGGCAATGAGCAGTTCTTC. The rearrangement links TRBV5-5 to TRBJ2-1; 9 bases align to TRBD2. Losses at the gene ends were 2 bases for V and 6 bases for J; bases not matched to a gene: 9. There are 16 residues in the CDR3. Per the germline V gene, CDR1 is SGHKS and CDR2 is YYEKEE (reference sequence).

V and J are TRBV5-8 and TRBJ1-1; TRBD1 matches 7 bases. The germline V gene has CDR1 SGHTS and CDR2 YDEGEE. The CDR3 totals 14 residues. The trim removed 4 bases at V and 5 bases at J, leaving 8 bases unmatched. CDR3 in amino acids: CASSRDREDTEAFF. The DNA for the CDR3 is TGTGCCAGCAGCCGCGACAGGGAAGATACTGAAGCTTTCTTT.

The V and J genes are TRBV27 and TRBJ1-1, with 8 bases that match TRBD1. The CDR3 is made up of 16 amino acids. The V and J ends lost 2 bases and 0 bases, in that order; junction bases with no gene match: 5. Germline V lookup: CDR1 MNHEY, CDR2 SMNVEV (reference sequence). CDR3 DNA: TGTGCCAGCAGTTTAGGACAGGGCCTCATGAACACTGAAGCTTTCTTT. Translation: CASSLGQGLMNTEAFF.

The chain combines TRBV4-1 with TRBJ1-2; 11 bases are a match to TRBD1. V trimming: 0 bases; J trimming: 3 bases; junction bases outside the gene matches: 3. The CDR3 is made up of 16 amino acids. Germline CDR1 is MGHRA and CDR2 is YSYEKL. This CDR3 is CASSQDGDRGDYGYTF. The CDR3 DNA reads TGCGCCAGCAGCCAAGATGGGGACAGGGGGGACTATGGCTACACCTTC.

This chain links TRBV30 with TRBJ2-1; TRBD2 agrees at 12 bases. This CDR3 is 19 amino acids long. The germline V gene encodes CDR1 GTSNPN and CDR2 SVGIG (reference sequence). With V trimmed by 0 bases and J by 3 bases, 12 bases remained unmatched. The CDR3 nucleotides read TGTGCCTGGAGTGTGCATTCCTCCCGACTAGCGGGAGTCTACAATGAGCAGTTCTTC. Translating gives CAWSVHSSRLAGVYNEQFF.